A single sample gave rise to the 9 T cell receptor beta chains below, sequenced in a study of shared T cell receptors in the human thymus. Using immunoSEQ multiplex PCR, the repertoire was profiled, and TCRdb retains in-frame clones only, with some absent. The data contain hundreds of thousands of clones, 75% to 80% of them singletons. A further study also used this sample, focusing on human thymus T cells.

Sequencing was done on a sample of thymocytes. Receptors originate from a boy in the first two years of life with a congenital heart defect.

The rearrangement joins TRBV5-6 to TRBJ2-7; 7 nucleotides line up with TRBD1. V trimming: 0 bases; J trimming: 0 bases; junction bases outside the gene matches: 3. Germline V CDR1 and CDR2: SGHDT, YYEEEE. The CDR3 has 15 amino acids. CDR3 sequence: CASSLDRGSSYEQYF. The CDR3 DNA sequence: TGTGCCAGCAGCTTGGACAGGGGCAGCTCCTACGAGCAGTACTTC.

The chain is built from TRBV7-9 and TRBJ2-5; D not certain. Germline V gives CDR1 SEHNR, CDR2 FQNEAQ (reference sequence). V dropped 1 base and J dropped 2 bases, with 8 bases sitting between them. The CDR3 sequence is 14 residues long. The CDR3 loop reads CASSLVSGQETQYF. DNA of the CDR3: TGTGCCAGCAGCTTAGTCTCCGGGCAAGAGACCCAGTACTTC. Complete variable domain (other parts from reference TRBV7-9 and TRBJ2-5): DTGVSQNPRHKITKRGQNVTFRCDPISEHNRLYWYRQTLGQGPEFLTYFQNEAQLEKSRLLSDRFSAERPKGSFSTLEIQRTEQGDSAMYLCASSLVSGQETQYFGPGTRLLVL.

The chain couples TRBV5-6 to TRBJ2-1; 11 bases are a match to TRBD2. V was pared by 3 bases and J by 6 bases, with 14 bases of the junction left unmatched. Germline CDR1 SGHDT, CDR2 YYEEEE. This CDR3 is built from 18 residues. The CDR3 DNA sequence: TGTGCCAGCAGCTCAAAGATCTGGGCAGGACTAGCGGGCAATGAGCAGTTCTTC. Translated: CASSSKIWAGLAGNEQFF.

This clone was detected a few times. V and J are TRBV18 and TRBJ1-1, with 8 positions matching TRBD1. This CDR3 region has 13 residues. Germline V gene data show CDR1 as KGHSH and CDR2 as LQKENI. The V and J ends lost 1 base and 7 bases, in that order; junction bases with no gene match: 2. CDR3 sequence reads: CASSPRGTGEAFF. CDR3 DNA sequence: TGTGCCAGCTCACCACGCGGGACAGGTGAAGCTTTCTTT.

This clone is a singleton in its sample. The J gene is TRBJ2-2, the V gene TRBV30; maybe TRBD2 (7 bases). The CDR3 consists of 16 residues. Trimming took off 3 bases at V and 4 bases at J, with 18 bases between the two ends. CDR1 and CDR2 from the germline V gene are GTSNPN and SVGIG (reference sequence). The CDR3 DNA reads as TGTGCCTGGAGCCGACCGGAGGGGGGGCCCACCGGGGAGCTGTTTTTT. It yields the protein CAWSRPEGGPTGELFF.

The J gene is TRBJ2-5, the V gene TRBV27; the D gene is possibly TRBD2 (6 bases). V was trimmed by 5 bases and J by 4 bases, leaving 20 bases between them. Germline V gives CDR1 MNHEY, CDR2 SMNVEV (reference sequence). This CDR3 comprises 16 residues. The CDR3 nucleotides are TGTGCCAGCAGTCCGGGACTTCAGGACTCGCGAGAGACCCAGTACTTC. Encoded protein: CASSPGLQDSRETQYF.

This chain joins TRBV11-3 and TRBJ2-2; 12 bases map to TRBD1. V shed 5 bases and J 9 bases; nucleotides not matched to a gene: 7. There are 15 residues in the CDR3. The germline gives CDR1 SGHNT, CDR2 YENEEA. The CDR3 region has the DNA TGTGCCAGCAGCCCGCCCGGGACAGGGGGCCGGGAGCTGTTTTTT. Its protein product is CASSPPGTGGRELFF.

V is TRBV4-1 and J is TRBJ2-1; TRBD2 matches at 9 bases. The CDR3 has 17 amino acids. Germline V gives CDR1 MGHRA, CDR2 YSYEKL. Unmatched junction bases numbered 9, after V lost 1 base and J lost 5 bases. The CDR3 nucleotides are TGCGCCAGCAGCCAAGCCCCCCTTAGCGGGGGTCACAATGAGCAGTTCTTC. Residues: CASSQAPLSGGHNEQFF.

The CDR3 DNA reads TGTGCCAGCAGCTCTCTTAGCAATGAGCAGTTCTTC. Encoded protein: CASSSLSNEQFF. The chain is built from TRBV6-5 and TRBJ2-1; D is uncertain. Germline CDR1 and CDR2: MNHEY and SVGAGI. V was cut by 6 bases and J by 6 bases, with 9 bases left in between. The CDR3 contains 12 residues.